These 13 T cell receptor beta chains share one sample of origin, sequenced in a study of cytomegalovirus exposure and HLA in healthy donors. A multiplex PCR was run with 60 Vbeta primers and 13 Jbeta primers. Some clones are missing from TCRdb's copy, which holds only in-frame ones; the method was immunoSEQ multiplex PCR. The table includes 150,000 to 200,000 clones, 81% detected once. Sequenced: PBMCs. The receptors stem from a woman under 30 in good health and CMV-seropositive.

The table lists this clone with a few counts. CDR3 in DNA: TGTGCCAGCAGCCAAGATTTCGGGACAGGGCATAATTCACCCCTCCACTTT. Residues: CASSQDFGTGHNSPLHF. The chain recombines TRBV28 with TRBJ1-6; TRBD1 aligns across 9 bases. This CDR3 has 17 residues. Germline CDR1 is MDHEN and CDR2 is SYDVKM. After removal of 6 bases from V and 5 bases from J, the junction contained 11 bases not matched to a gene.

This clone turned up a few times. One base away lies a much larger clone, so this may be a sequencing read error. Here the CDR3 DNA reads TGTGCCAGCAGCTTGGACAGCTCTGGAAACACCATATATTTT. Its protein product is CASSLDSSGNTIYF. The chain carries TRBV7-2 and TRBJ1-3; D possibly corresponds to TRBD1 (6 bases). The germline V gene has CDR1 SGHTA and CDR2 FQGNSA. Trimming took off 3 bases at V and 0 bases at J, with 6 bases between the two ends. The CDR3 runs to 14 residues.

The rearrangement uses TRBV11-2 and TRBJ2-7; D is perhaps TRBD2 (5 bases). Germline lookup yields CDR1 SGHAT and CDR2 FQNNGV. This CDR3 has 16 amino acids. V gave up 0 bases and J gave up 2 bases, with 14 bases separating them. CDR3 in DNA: TGTGCCAGCAGCTTAGACCTGAGAGGGCTAACCTACGAGCAGTACTTC. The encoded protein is CASSLDLRGLTYEQYF.

The CDR3 is CSVLVGAIAPDTQYF. The CDR3 nucleotides read TGCAGCGTACTGGTTGGTGCGATAGCGCCAGATACGCAGTATTTT. The chain uses TRBV29-1 and TRBJ2-3; TRBD2 is a possible D gene (5 bases). The ends were cut back, 6 bases at V and 4 bases at J, with 20 bases in the middle. This CDR3 spans 15 amino acids. Looked up from germline, CDR1 is SQVTM and CDR2 is ANQGSEA.

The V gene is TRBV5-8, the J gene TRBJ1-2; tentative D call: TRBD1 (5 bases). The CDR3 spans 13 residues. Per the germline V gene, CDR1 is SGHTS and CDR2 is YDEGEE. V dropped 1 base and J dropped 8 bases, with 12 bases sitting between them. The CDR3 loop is CASSLTGVYGYTF. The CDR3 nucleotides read TGTGCCAGCAGCTTGACGGGGGTTTACGGCTACACCTTC.

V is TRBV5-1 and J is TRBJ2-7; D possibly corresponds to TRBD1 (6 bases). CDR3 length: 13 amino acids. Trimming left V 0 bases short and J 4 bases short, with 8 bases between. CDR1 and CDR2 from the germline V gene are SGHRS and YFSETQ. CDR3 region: CASSLDREYEQYF. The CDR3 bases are TGCGCCAGCAGCTTGGACAGGGAATACGAGCAGTACTTC.

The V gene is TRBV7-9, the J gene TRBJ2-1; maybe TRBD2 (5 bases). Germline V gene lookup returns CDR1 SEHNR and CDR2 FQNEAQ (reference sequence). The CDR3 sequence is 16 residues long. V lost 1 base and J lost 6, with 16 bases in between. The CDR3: CASSLGLQNFLNEQFF. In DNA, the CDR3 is TGTGCCAGCAGCTTAGGACTACAAAATTTTCTCAATGAGCAGTTCTTC.

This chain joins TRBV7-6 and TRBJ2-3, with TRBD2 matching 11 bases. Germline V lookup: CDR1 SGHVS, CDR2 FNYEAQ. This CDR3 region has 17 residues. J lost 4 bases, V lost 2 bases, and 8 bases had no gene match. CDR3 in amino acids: CASSLWASGGRSDTQYF. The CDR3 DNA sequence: TGTGCCAGCAGCTTATGGGCTAGCGGGGGGCGGTCAGATACGCAGTATTTT.

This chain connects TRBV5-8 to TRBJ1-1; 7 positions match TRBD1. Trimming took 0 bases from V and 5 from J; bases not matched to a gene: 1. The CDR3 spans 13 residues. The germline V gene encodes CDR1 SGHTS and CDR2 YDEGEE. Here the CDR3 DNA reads TGTGCCAGCAGCTTGGTCAGGGGGACTGAAGCTTTCTTT. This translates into CASSLVRGTEAFF. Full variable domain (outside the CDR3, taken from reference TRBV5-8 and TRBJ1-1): EAGVTQSPTHLIKTRGQQATLRCSPISGHTSVYWYQQALGLGLQFLLWYDEGEERNRGNFPPRFSGRQFPNYSSELNVNALELEDSALYLCASSLVRGTEAFFGQGTRLTVV.

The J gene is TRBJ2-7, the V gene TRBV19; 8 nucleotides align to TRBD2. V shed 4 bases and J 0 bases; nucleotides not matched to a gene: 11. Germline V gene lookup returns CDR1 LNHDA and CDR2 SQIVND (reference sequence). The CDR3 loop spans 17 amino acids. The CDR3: CASSTGRGDHSSYEQYF. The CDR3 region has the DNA TGTGCCAGTAGTACTGGGCGGGGGGACCATTCCTCCTACGAGCAGTACTTC.

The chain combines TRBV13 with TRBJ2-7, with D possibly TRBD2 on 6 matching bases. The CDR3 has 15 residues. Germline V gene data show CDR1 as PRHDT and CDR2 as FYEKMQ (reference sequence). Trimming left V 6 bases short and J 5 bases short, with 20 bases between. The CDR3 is CASRSGPRGSDEQYF. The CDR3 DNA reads TGTGCCAGCAGAAGTGGACCCCGGGGGAGCGACGAGCAGTACTTC.

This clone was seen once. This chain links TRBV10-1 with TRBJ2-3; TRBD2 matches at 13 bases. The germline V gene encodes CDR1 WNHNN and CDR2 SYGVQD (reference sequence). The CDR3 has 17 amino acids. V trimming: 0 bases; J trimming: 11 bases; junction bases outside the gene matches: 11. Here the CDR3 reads CASSESIRLAGGQKQYF. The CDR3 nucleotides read TGCGCCAGCAGTGAGTCGATACGACTAGCGGGGGGCCAAAAGCAGTATTTT.

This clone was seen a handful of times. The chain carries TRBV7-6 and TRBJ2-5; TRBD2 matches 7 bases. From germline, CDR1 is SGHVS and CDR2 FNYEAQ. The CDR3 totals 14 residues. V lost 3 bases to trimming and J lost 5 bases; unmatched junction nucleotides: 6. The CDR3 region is CASSLGLQIETQYF. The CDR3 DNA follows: TGTGCCAGCAGCTTGGGACTACAGATTGAGACCCAGTACTTC. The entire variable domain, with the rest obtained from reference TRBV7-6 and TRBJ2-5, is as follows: GAGVSQSPRYKVTKRGQDVALRCDPISGHVSLYWYRQALGQGPEFLTYFNYEAQQDKSGLPNDRFSAERPEGSISTLTIQRTEQRDSAMYRCASSLGLQIETQYFGPGTRLLVL.